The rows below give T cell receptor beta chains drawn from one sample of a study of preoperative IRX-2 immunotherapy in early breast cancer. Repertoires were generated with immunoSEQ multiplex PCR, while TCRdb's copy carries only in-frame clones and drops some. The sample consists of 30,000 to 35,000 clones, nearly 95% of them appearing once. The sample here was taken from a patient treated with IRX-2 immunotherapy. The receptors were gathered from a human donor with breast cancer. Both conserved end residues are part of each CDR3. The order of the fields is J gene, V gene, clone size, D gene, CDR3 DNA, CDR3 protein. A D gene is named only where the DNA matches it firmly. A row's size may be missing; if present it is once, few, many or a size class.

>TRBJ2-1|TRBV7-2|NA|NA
TGTGCCAGCAGCTTAACTTACGACTCCTACAATGAGCAGTTCTTC
CASSLTYDSYNEQFF
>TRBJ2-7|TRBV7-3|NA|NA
TGTGCCAGCAGTCTAGAACCGACCTACGAGCAGTACTTC
CASSLEPTYEQYF
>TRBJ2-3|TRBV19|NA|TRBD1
TGTGCCAGTAGTATTGGGGACAGTCTCACAGATACGCAGTATTTT
CASSIGDSLTDTQYF
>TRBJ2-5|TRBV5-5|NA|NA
TGTGCCAGCAGCTTGGGGTCTGGGGGCGCGTGGGACCAGTACTTC
CASSLGSGGAWDQYF
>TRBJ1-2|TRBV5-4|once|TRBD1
TGTGCCAGCAGCTTGGCCGGGACAGCCTATGGCTACACCTTC
CASSLAGTAYGYTF
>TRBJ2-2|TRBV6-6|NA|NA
TGTGCCAGCAGTTACTCGGGCGGGGAGCTGTTTTTT
CASSYSGGELFF
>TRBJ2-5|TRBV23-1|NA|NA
TGCGCCAGCAGTCAATCTAGTAAGGGATCCCAAGAGACCCAGTACTTC
CASSQSSKGSQETQYF
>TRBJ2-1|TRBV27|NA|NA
TGTGCCAGCAGCGGGGTGGTCGCATACAATGAGCAGTTCTTC
CASSGVVAYNEQFF
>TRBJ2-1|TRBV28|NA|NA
TGTGCCAGCAGGGGGTCCTACAATGAGCAGTTCTTC
CASRGSYNEQFF
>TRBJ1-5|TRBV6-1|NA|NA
TGTGCCAGCAGTGCTCGAAGTCGGGGGATTACATCTTATAGCAATCAGCCCCAGCATTTT
CASSARSRGITSYSNQPQHF
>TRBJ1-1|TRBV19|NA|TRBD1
TGTGCCAGTATGGACAGGACCAAAGCTTTCTTT
CASMDRTKAFF
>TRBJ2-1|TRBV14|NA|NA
TGTGCCAGCAGCCCGCCACTAGCCAATGATGGGCAGTTCTTC
CASSPPLANDGQFF
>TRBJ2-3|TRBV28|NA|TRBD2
TGTGCCAGCAGTTCCCCCAGACTAGCGGGAGCAGATACGCAGTATTTT
CASSSPRLAGADTQYF
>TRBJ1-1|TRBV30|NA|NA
TGTGCCTGGAGTGGCCAGGAGGGCACTGAAGCTTTCTTT
CAWSGQEGTEAFF
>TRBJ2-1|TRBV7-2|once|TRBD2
TGTGCCAGCAGGACGAGCGGGAGCTCCTACAATGAGCAGTTCTTC
CASRTSGSSYNEQFF
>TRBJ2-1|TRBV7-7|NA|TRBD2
TGTGCTAGCAGCCCTAGCGATTGGGGGGGCAATGAGCAGTTCTTC
CASSPSDWGGNEQFF
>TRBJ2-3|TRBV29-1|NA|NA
TGCAGCGTTCTTTCGACATCAAGGGGGGTTACCACAGATACGCAGTATTTT
CSVLSTSRGVTTDTQYF
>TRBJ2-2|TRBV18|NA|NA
TGTGCCAGCTCACGCGGTACAGGGCATTACACCGGGGAGCTGTTTTTT
CASSRGTGHYTGELFF
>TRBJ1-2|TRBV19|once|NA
TGTGCCAGTAGTGACCCGTCCCAGGGAATTCTATATGGCTACACCTTC
CASSDPSQGILYGYTF
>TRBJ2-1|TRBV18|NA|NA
TGTGCCAGCTCGACCCGGCCAGGTGGGAATGAGCAGTTCTTC
CASSTRPGGNEQFF
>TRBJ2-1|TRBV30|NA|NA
TGTGCCTGGAGTGTAGGGGCCAATGAGCAGTTCTTC
CAWSVGANEQFF
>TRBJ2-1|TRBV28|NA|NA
TGTGCCAGCAGTTTACGGACGGTTGGCCAGTTCTTC
CASSLRTVGQFF
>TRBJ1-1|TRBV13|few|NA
TGTGCCAGCAGCAACACAGGGACGTTGGACCCTGAAGCTTTCTTT
CASSNTGTLDPEAFF
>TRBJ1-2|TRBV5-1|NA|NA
TGCGCCAGCAGCTTGAAATCTAACTATGGCTACACCTTC
CASSLKSNYGYTF
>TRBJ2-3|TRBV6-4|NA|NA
TGTGCCAGCAGTTCTGGAGTTTCAGATACGCAGTATTTT
CASSSGVSDTQYF
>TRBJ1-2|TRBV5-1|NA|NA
TGCGCCAGCAGCTTGGTCCCGGATAACTATGGCTACACCTTC
CASSLVPDNYGYTF
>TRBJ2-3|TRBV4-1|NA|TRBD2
TGCGCCAGCAGCCCCATCATAGCGGGAGAGGCAGATACGCAGTATTTT
CASSPIIAGEADTQYF
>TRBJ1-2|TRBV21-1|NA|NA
TGTGCCAGCACCAATTCCCAAAGGAGAACAGGGACTAACTATGGCTACACCTTC
CASTNSQRRTGTNYGYTF
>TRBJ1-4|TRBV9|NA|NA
TGTGCCAGCAGCGTTAAATCCGGGCCTTGGGAAAAACTGTTTTTT
CASSVKSGPWEKLFF
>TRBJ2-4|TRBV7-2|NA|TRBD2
TGTGCCAGCAGCTATCAGGGACTAGTAAGGGCCAAAAACATTCAGTACTTC
CASSYQGLVRAKNIQYF
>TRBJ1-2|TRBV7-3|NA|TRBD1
TGTGCCAGCAGCTCAACAGGGGGTTACGGCTACACCTTC
CASSSTGGYGYTF
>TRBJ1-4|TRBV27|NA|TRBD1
TGTGCCAGCAGTCCCGCTCGTCCCCCGGGACAGGGACATCTTGCAACTAATGAAAAACTGTTTTTT
CASSPARPPGQGHLATNEKLFF
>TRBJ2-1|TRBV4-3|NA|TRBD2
TGCGCCAGCAGCCAAGAAAGAACGGGAGGAGGTGAGCAGTTCTTC
CASSQERTGGGEQFF
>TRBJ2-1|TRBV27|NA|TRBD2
TGTGCCAGCAGTTTGACCCGGGGGGGTTACAATGAGCAGTTCTTC
CASSLTRGGYNEQFF
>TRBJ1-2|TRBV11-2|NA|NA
TGTGCCAGCAGCCTCTCCTCGGGGGTTGAGGGCTATGGCTACACCTTC
CASSLSSGVEGYGYTF
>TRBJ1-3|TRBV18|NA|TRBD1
TGTGCCAGCTCACCGACAGGGAGGCTCTCTGGAAACACCATATATTTT
CASSPTGRLSGNTIYF